Listed below are T cell receptor beta chains from one sample, sequenced in a study of naive and memory T cell subsets. TCRdb reprocessed the UMI-ligation and nested PCR reads via MiXCR and lists one record per CDR3 protein. The sample holds 20,000 to 25,000 distinct CDR3 sequences, roughly 5.5% seen once. The material sequenced was skin, taken from a tuberculin skin test site. The receptors come from an adult in good health. Both conserved end residues are part of each CDR3. D genes are given only for firm matches. A row's size may be missing; if present it is once, few, many or a size class.

D gene: TRBD2; V gene: TRBV6-5; clone size: -; J gene: TRBJ2-1; CDR3 DNA: TGTGCCAGCAGTTACACCCTCTGGCGGGAGGGCCGGTACAATGAGCAGTTCTTC; CDR3 protein: CASSYTLWREGRYNEQFF
D gene: -; V gene: TRBV30; clone size: few; J gene: TRBJ1-1; CDR3 DNA: TGTGCCTGGTGCTACCGGGGAGGGACTGAAGCTTTCTTT; CDR3 protein: CAWCYRGGTEAFF
D gene: -; V gene: TRBV4-3; clone size: -; J gene: TRBJ1-1; CDR3 DNA: TGCGCCAGCAGCCAAGTCGGGGCGGGAGGGGACACTGAAGCTTTCTTT; CDR3 protein: CASSQVGAGGDTEAFF
D gene: -; V gene: TRBV27; clone size: many; J gene: TRBJ2-7; CDR3 DNA: TGTGCCAACCCCGGAGACTCCTACGAGCAGTACTTC; CDR3 protein: CANPGDSYEQYF
D gene: -; V gene: TRBV4-1; clone size: few; J gene: TRBJ1-1; CDR3 DNA: TGCGCCAGCAGCCGGGACAACGCTGGAACTGAAGCTTTCTTT; CDR3 protein: CASSRDNAGTEAFF
D gene: TRBD2; V gene: TRBV6-5; clone size: once; J gene: TRBJ2-1; CDR3 DNA: TGTGCCAGCGGAACTAGCGTGGGGGACCTGAACTTC; CDR3 protein: CASGTSVGDLNF
D gene: TRBD2; V gene: TRBV2; clone size: many; J gene: TRBJ2-1; CDR3 DNA: TGTGCCAGCAGCGGACTAGCGGGAGTTTCAAGTGAGCAGTTCTTC; CDR3 protein: CASSGLAGVSSEQFF
D gene: -; V gene: TRBV29-1; clone size: -; J gene: TRBJ1-2; CDR3 DNA: TGCAGCGTTGATCGACTTACGCTCAACTATGGCTACACCTTC; CDR3 protein: CSVDRLTLNYGYTF
D gene: TRBD1; V gene: TRBV7-2; clone size: few; J gene: TRBJ2-7; CDR3 DNA: TGTGCCAGCAGCTCCCGGGACAGAGCCTTCTACGAGCAGTACTTC; CDR3 protein: CASSSRDRAFYEQYF
D gene: TRBD2; V gene: TRBV4-3; clone size: many; J gene: TRBJ2-2; CDR3 DNA: TGCGCCAGCAGCCAAAGCCGGACTAGCGGGAGGTCGGACGGGGAGCTGTTTTTT; CDR3 protein: CASSQSRTSGRSDGELFF
D gene: TRBD2; V gene: TRBV10-3; clone size: many; J gene: TRBJ2-7; CDR3 DNA: TGTGCCATCAGTGGCGGGCGGGGGACCAGCTACGAGCAGTACTTC; CDR3 protein: CAISGGRGTSYEQYF
D gene: -; V gene: TRBV6-5; clone size: medium-sized; J gene: TRBJ1-1; CDR3 DNA: TGTGCCAGCAGGTCAGGGCTCAAAGCACCGAACACTGAAGCTTTCTTT; CDR3 protein: CASRSGLKAPNTEAFF
D gene: -; V gene: TRBV2; clone size: many; J gene: TRBJ2-1; CDR3 DNA: TGTGCCAGCAGGATTAGGGACCTATCGAACAATGAGCAGTTCTTC; CDR3 protein: CASRIRDLSNNEQFF